Described below is a single TCR beta chain sequence and its context. The V segment lost 3 bases and the J segment 4 bases; nucleotides outside the gene matches: 8. CDR1 is SGDLS and CDR2 is YYNGEE in the germline V gene. The CDR3 has 16 residues. These data come from a study of technical replicates of blood from a handful of donors. Measured with immunoSEQ multiplex PCR; TCRdb has only the in-frame clones, and not every one. The table records about 57,000 clones, about 93% of them present only once. This TCR was sampled from a human donor in good health. Some clones in this sample may be carry-over from other donors' samples. Sequencing was performed on PBMCs. This sequence joins TRBV9 and TRBJ1-5, with 9 bases matching TRBD1. CDR3 sequence: CASSAHEGQGNQPQHF. In DNA form, the CDR3 reads TGTGCCAGCAGCGCCCACGAGGGACAGGGAAATCAGCCCCAGCATTTT.